The clone carrying this TCR beta chain was counted a single time. This record belongs to a study of T cell changes during pregnancy in multiple sclerosis. Repertoires were generated with immunoSEQ multiplex PCR, while TCRdb's copy carries only in-frame clones and drops some. The table records some 70,000 clones, around 92% of them present only once. Germline V gives CDR1 MNHNS, CDR2 SASEGT. The CDR3 extends over 17 amino acids. The V segment lost 4 bases and the J segment 1 base; nucleotides outside the gene matches: 3. The material sequenced was CD8+ T cells from peripheral blood mononuclear cells, taken in the third trimester of pregnancy. The chain is built from TRBV6-1 and TRBJ2-3; 15 bases fit TRBD2. This TCR derives from a female donor in good health, enrolled as a control in a pregnancy study. Here the CDR3 reads CASSGTSGGAGTDTQYF. The CDR3 nucleotides read TGTGCCAGCAGTGGGACTAGCGGGGGGGCCGGCACAGATACGCAGTATTTT.